This T cell receptor beta chain is drawn from a study of beta chain features in type 1 diabetes. Investigators reverse transcribed all isolated RNA, so they sequenced expressed TCRB transcripts. Naive, central memory and regulatory T cell samples came to a mean of around 3.3 million reads. The data were produced by immunoSEQ multiplex PCR, yet TCRdb's version contains in-frame clones alone and is incomplete. The sample lists some 900,000 clones, 15% to 20% occurring once. A remark on this clone: The target antigen is unknown.

The germline V gene has CDR1 MNHNS and CDR2 SASEGT. This CDR3 is built from 17 residues. V lost 2 bases and J 1 base, leaving 17 bases between the germline ends. The study's findings and limits: VDJ junctions in type 1 diabetes patients carried more deletions and fewer insertions.

The sequence was collected from a young woman in good health. Sequencing was carried out using naive CD4+ T cells from blood. The chain links TRBV6-1 to TRBJ2-5; D is unclear. The CDR3 nucleotides read TGTGCCAGCAGTGAAAGCCCGGACGGTACCTCCCAAGAGACCCAGTACTTC. Encoded protein: CASSESPDGTSQETQYF.